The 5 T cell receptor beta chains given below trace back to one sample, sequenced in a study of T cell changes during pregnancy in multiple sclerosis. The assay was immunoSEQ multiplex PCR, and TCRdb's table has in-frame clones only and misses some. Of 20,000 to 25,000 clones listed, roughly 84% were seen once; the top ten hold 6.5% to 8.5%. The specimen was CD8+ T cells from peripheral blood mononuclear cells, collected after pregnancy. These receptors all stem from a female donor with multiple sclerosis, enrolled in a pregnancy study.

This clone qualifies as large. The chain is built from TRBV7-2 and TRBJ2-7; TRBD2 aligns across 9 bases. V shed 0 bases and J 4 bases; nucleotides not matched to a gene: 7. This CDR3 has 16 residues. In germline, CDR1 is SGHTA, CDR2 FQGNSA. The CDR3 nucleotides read TGTGCCAGCAGCTTAGCGGGTAGCGGGAGAGGGTACGAGCAGTACTTC. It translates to CASSLAGSGRGYEQYF.

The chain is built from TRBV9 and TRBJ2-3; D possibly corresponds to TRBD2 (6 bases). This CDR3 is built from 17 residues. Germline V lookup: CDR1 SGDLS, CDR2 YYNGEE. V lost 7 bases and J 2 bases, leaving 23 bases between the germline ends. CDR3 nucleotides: TGTGCCAGCGTACCCGGGACTGGCGATTCGCCCACAGATACGCAGTATTTT. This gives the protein CASVPGTGDSPTDTQYF.

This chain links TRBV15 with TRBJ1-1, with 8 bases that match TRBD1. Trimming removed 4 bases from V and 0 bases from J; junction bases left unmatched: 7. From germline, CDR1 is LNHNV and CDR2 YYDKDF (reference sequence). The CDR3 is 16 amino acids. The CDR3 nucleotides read TGTGCCACCAGCAAATCCAGGGGGCTCATGAACACTGAAGCTTTCTTT. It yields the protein CATSKSRGLMNTEAFF.

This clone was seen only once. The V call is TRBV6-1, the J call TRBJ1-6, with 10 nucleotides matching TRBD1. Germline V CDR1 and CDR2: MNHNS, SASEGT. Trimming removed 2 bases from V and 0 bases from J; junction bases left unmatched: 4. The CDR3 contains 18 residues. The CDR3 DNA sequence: TGTGCCAGCAGTGAAAGACAGGGGGCGGACTCCTATAATTCACCCCTCCACTTT. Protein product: CASSERQGADSYNSPLHF.

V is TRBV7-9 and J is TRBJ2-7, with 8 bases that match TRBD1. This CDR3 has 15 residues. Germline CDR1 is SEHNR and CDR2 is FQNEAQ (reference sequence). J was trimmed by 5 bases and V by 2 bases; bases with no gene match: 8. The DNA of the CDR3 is TGTGCCAGCAGCTTAATTGGACAGGGCGACAACGAGCAGTACTTC. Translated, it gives CASSLIGQGDNEQYF.